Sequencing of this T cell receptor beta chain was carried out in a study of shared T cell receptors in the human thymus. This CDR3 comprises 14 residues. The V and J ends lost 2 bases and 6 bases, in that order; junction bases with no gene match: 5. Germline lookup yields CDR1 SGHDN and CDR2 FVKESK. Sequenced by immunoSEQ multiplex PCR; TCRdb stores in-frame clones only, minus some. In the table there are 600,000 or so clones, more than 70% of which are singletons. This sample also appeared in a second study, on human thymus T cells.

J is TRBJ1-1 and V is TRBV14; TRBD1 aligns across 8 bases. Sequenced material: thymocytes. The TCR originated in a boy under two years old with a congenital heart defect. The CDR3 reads CASSQTDRVSEAFF. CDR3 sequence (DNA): TGTGCCAGCAGCCAAACGGACAGGGTTTCTGAAGCTTTCTTT.